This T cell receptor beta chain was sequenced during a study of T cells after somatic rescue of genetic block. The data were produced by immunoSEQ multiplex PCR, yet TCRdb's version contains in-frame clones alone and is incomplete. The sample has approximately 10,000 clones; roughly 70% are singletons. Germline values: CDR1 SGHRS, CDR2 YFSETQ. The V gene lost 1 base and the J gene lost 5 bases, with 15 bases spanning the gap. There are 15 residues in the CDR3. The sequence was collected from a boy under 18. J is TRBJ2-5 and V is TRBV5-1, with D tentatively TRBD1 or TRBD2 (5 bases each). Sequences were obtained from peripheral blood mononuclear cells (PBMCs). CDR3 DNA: TGCGCCAGCAGCTTGCGGGACCTTAAATCGGAGACCCAGTACTTC. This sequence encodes CASSLRDLKSETQYF.